The 23 T cell receptor beta chains given below trace back to one sample, sequenced in a study of CD8+ T cells in alopecia areata (dated 2018 in TCRdb). Per the publication, the treatment or condition label means: oral pan-JAK inhibitor, 5-10 mg twice daily. The library was obtained by the immunoSEQ multiplex PCR assay. For TCR sequencing, RNA was extracted from every sample and reverse transcribed into cDNA to serve as template. TCRdb mirrors the immuneACCESS table, restricted to in-frame sequences. Some clones are absent from its copies; in checked studies, under half trace to an unresolved V gene, and the reason for the others is unknown. The sample includes around 300,000 clones, with about 62% observed a single time. Around 0.92% of the sample belongs to the ten largest clones. The sample was CD4+ T cells sorted from blood, taken around week 54, from a patient treated with tofacitinib. The receptors come from a human donor with alopecia areata.

V is TRBV15 and J is TRBJ1-5; 7 bases line up with TRBD1. The V gene's germline CDR1 is LNHNV and CDR2 YYDKDF (reference sequence). After removal of 6 bases from V and 3 bases from J, the junction contained 5 bases not matched to a gene. The CDR3 is 14 residues long. The CDR3 spells CATSLDRSNQPQHF. As DNA, the CDR3 is TGTGCCACCAGTCTGGACAGGTCCAATCAGCCCCAGCATTTT.

The rearrangement uses TRBV6-6 and TRBJ2-5; D remains ambiguous. In germline, CDR1 is MNHNY, CDR2 SVGAGI (reference sequence). Trimming took 6 bases from V and 5 from J, leaving 7 bases between them. This CDR3 spans 11 amino acids. The DNA for the CDR3 is TGTGCCAGCAGATTCGAGGAGACCCAGTACTTC. It translates to CASRFEETQYF.

The chain uses TRBV10-3 and TRBJ2-1; D uncertain. The CDR3 totals 15 residues. Germline lookup yields CDR1 ENHRY and CDR2 SYGVKD. V gave up 4 bases and J gave up 0 bases, with 10 bases separating them. The CDR3 sequence: CAISVLPSSYNEQFF. The CDR3 DNA is TGTGCCATCAGTGTTTTACCCAGCTCCTACAATGAGCAGTTCTTC.

This clone has more than one count but fewer than ten. The chain employs TRBV27 and TRBJ1-5; possible D gene TRBD1, 6 bases. The germline V gene encodes CDR1 MNHEY and CDR2 SMNVEV (reference sequence). The germline V and J ends were trimmed by 5 bases and 13 bases, with 18 bases remaining between them. The CDR3 runs to 13 residues. For the CDR3, the DNA is TGTGCCAGCAGTCCGAAGGCAACGGGACATCAGCATTTT. Translating gives CASSPKATGHQHF.

J is TRBJ2-1 and V is TRBV9; D is undetermined. The germline V and J ends were trimmed by 4 bases and 7 bases, with 12 bases remaining between them. The CDR3 runs to 13 residues. Germline loops: CDR1 SGDLS, CDR2 YYNGEE. CDR3: CASSLTTLNEQFF. The DNA for the CDR3 is TGTGCCAGCAGCCTTACGACCCTGAATGAGCAGTTCTTC.

This CDR3 reads CASSEAGAPTGELFF. The CDR3 DNA follows: TGTGCCAGCAGTGAAGCGGGGGCTCCCACCGGGGAGCTGTTTTTT. This chain joins TRBV6-1 and TRBJ2-2; tentatively, D is TRBD1 (6 bases). The germline V gene has CDR1 MNHNS and CDR2 SASEGT. Trimming pared 0 bases from V and 4 bases from J, leaving 9 bases between. The CDR3 is 15 residues long.

This clone was counted between two and nine times. The chain carries TRBV29-1 and TRBJ2-7, with D maybe TRBD2 (5 bases). V was shortened by 2 bases and J by 6 bases, with 14 bases between the two germline ends. Germline values: CDR1 SQVTM, CDR2 ANQGSEA. The CDR3 runs to 13 residues. CDR3 DNA: TGCAGCGTTGAACCAAACCGGGGAACCGAGCAGTACTTC. It specifies CSVEPNRGTEQYF.

In DNA form, the CDR3 reads TGCAGCGTTAAGGAGAACACTGAAGCTTTCTTT. It specifies CSVKENTEAFF. The chain has TRBV29-1 and TRBJ1-1; D remains unclear. V lost 5 bases and J lost 1, with 5 bases in between. Germline CDR1 and CDR2: SQVTM and ANQGSEA. This CDR3 comprises 11 residues.

Many counts were recorded for this clone. The V gene is TRBV18, the J gene TRBJ2-7, with D uncertain. CDR1 and CDR2 (germline): KGHSH, LQKENI. With 1 base removed from V and 7 bases from J, the gap between germline ends came to 14 bases. This CDR3 has 14 residues. CDR3 nucleotide sequence: TGTGCCAGCTCACCACTAGACATCCTGGGGGAGCAGTACTTC. Protein product: CASSPLDILGEQYF.

The chain uses TRBV30 and TRBJ2-1, with 10 nucleotides matching TRBD2. V dropped 1 base and J dropped 9; count of bases not matched to a gene: 9. The germline CDR1 and CDR2 sequences are GTSNPN and SVGIG (reference sequence). This CDR3 has 15 residues. The CDR3 is CAWSGSGGEGSEQFF. CDR3 in DNA: TGTGCCTGGAGTGGAAGCGGGGGGGAAGGGAGTGAGCAGTTCTTC.

The chain uses TRBV2 and TRBJ2-2, with D hard to call. V was cut by 4 bases and J by 4 bases, with 7 bases left in between. Germline-derived CDR1 and CDR2 are SNHLY and FYNNEI. The CDR3 covers 13 residues. The CDR3 loop reads CASSVAPTGELFF. CDR3 nucleotides: TGTGCCAGCAGTGTAGCCCCCACCGGGGAGCTGTTTTTT.

As to this clone: In the same sample, other DNA sequences code for this CDR3. The chain links TRBV29-1 to TRBJ1-1; D is possibly TRBD1 (5 bases). CDR1 is SQVTM and CDR2 is ANQGSEA in the germline V gene. The CDR3 loop spans 12 amino acids. Trimming shortened V by 6 bases and J by 0 bases, and 8 bases separated the two germline ends. CDR3 DNA: TGCAGCGTGGGGACTTTGAACACTGAAGCTTTCTTT. This translates into CSVGTLNTEAFF.

Turning to this clone: The sample contains more than one DNA sequence encoding this CDR3. This rearrangement joins TRBV20-1 to TRBJ1-1; D gene unclear. From germline, CDR1 is DFQATT and CDR2 SNEGSKA (reference sequence). The CDR3 runs 11 residues. V was trimmed by 6 bases and J by 1 base, leaving 6 bases between them. In nucleotides, the CDR3 is TGCAGTGCGAGTACGAACACTGAAGCTTTCTTT. The encoded protein is CSASTNTEAFF.

This chain connects TRBV30 to TRBJ2-5; D is possibly TRBD2 (6 bases). Germline V gives CDR1 GTSNPN, CDR2 SVGIG (reference sequence). There are 14 residues in the CDR3. Trimming took 4 bases from V and 5 from J, leaving 17 bases between them. The CDR3 spells CAWNRGLRAETQYF. As DNA, the CDR3 is TGTGCCTGGAATAGGGGACTCCGGGCGGAGACCCAGTACTTC.

The chain has TRBV7-9 and TRBJ1-1; a possible D gene is TRBD1 (5 bases). Trimming took off 5 bases at V and 3 bases at J, with 7 bases between the two ends. Germline assignment: CDR1 SEHNR and CDR2 FQNEAQ (reference sequence). The CDR3 contains 12 residues. In DNA form, the CDR3 reads TGTGCCAGCAGCCGCAGGGACACTGAAGCTTTCTTT. The encoded protein is CASSRRDTEAFF.

V and J are TRBV7-2 and TRBJ1-2, with 9 bases aligning to TRBD1. Looked up from germline, CDR1 is SGHTA and CDR2 is FQGNSA. Trimming removed 5 bases from V and 6 bases from J; junction bases left unmatched: 7. The length of the CDR3 is 14 residues. CDR3 sequence reads: CASSEDRGGDGYTF. The CDR3, as DNA: TGTGCCAGCAGCGAGGACAGGGGAGGCGATGGCTACACCTTC.

This clone came up a few times. This rearrangement joins TRBV5-6 to TRBJ1-1; D may be TRBD1 (5 bases). Between the trimmed V and J ends, which lost 5 bases and 2 bases, there was a span of 10 bases. This CDR3 contains 13 residues. The germline V gene encodes CDR1 SGHDT and CDR2 YYEEEE. In DNA form, the CDR3 reads TGTGCCAGCAGAAGGAGGGGCAACACTGAAGCTTTCTTT. It specifies CASRRRGNTEAFF. Based on the CDR3 plus reference TRBV5-6 and TRBJ1-1, the full variable domain is DAGVTQSPTHLIKTRGQQVTLRCSPKSGHDTVSWYQQALGQGPQFIFQYYEEEERQRGNFPDRFSGHQFPNYSSELNVNALLLGDSALYLCASRRRGNTEAFFGQGTRLTVV.

The gene calls are TRBV9 and TRBJ2-5; D is ambiguous. The CDR3 has 14 amino acids. CDR1 is SGDLS and CDR2 is YYNGEE in the germline V gene. Deletions cut 1 base from V and 0 bases from J, with 7 bases between. The CDR3, as DNA: TGTGCCAGCAGCGTAAAAGAGTACCAAGAGACCCAGTACTTC. Protein product: CASSVKEYQETQYF. Supplemented by reference TRBV9 and TRBJ2-5, the full variable domain reads DSGVTQTPKHLITATGQRVTLRCSPRSGDLSVYWYQQSLDQGLQFLIQYYNGEERAKGNILERFSAQQFPDLHSELNLSSLELGDSALYFCASSVKEYQETQYFGPGTRLLVL.

This clone was seen more than once but under ten times. The rearrangement links TRBV30 to TRBJ1-6; D possibly corresponds to TRBD1 (5 bases). The V gene lost 0 bases and the J gene lost 8 bases, with 14 bases spanning the gap. CDR1 GTSNPN and CDR2 SVGIG come from the germline V gene (reference sequence). The CDR3 consists of 15 residues. Here the CDR3 DNA reads TGTGCCTGGAGTGTAGGAACGTCGGGGGATTCACCCCTCCACTTT. It specifies CAWSVGTSGDSPLHF.

The chain recombines TRBV5-1 with TRBJ1-5, with 7 positions matching TRBD1. The germline CDR1 and CDR2 sequences are SGHRS and YFSETQ. The CDR3 is 15 amino acids. V trimming: 4 bases; J trimming: 4 bases; junction bases outside the gene matches: 8. As DNA, the CDR3 is TGCGCCAGCAGCGCCGGGACAGCCCCTAATCAGCCCCAGCATTTT. Translation gives CASSAGTAPNQPQHF.

V gene TRBV5-1 combines with J gene TRBJ2-7; no clear D gene. CDR3 length: 13 amino acids. The V and J ends lost 4 bases and 2 bases respectively, with 10 bases between them. Looked up from germline, CDR1 is SGHRS and CDR2 is YFSETQ. DNA of the CDR3: TGCGCCAGCAGCCAAGACGGAACCTACGAGCAGTACTTC. It translates to CASSQDGTYEQYF.

V is TRBV7-9 and J is TRBJ1-6, with a possible D match to TRBD1 (6 bases). CDR1 and CDR2 from the germline V gene are SEHNR and FQNEAQ (reference sequence). V lost 2 bases and J lost 10, with 12 bases in between. This CDR3 spans 14 amino acids. CDR3 residues: CASSLQGLESPLHF. As DNA, the CDR3 is TGTGCCAGCAGCTTACAGGGGCTCGAGTCACCCCTCCACTTT.

The J gene is TRBJ2-2, the V gene TRBV27; 11 nucleotides line up with TRBD2. Trimming at V came to 5 bases and at J to 2 bases, leaving 7 bases not matched to a gene. CDR1 and CDR2 from the germline V gene are MNHEY and SMNVEV (reference sequence). The CDR3 is made up of 17 amino acids. CDR3 sequence (DNA): TGTGCCAGCAGTGACGAGACTAGCGGGGAAAACACCGGGGAGCTGTTTTTT. This encodes CASSDETSGENTGELFF.